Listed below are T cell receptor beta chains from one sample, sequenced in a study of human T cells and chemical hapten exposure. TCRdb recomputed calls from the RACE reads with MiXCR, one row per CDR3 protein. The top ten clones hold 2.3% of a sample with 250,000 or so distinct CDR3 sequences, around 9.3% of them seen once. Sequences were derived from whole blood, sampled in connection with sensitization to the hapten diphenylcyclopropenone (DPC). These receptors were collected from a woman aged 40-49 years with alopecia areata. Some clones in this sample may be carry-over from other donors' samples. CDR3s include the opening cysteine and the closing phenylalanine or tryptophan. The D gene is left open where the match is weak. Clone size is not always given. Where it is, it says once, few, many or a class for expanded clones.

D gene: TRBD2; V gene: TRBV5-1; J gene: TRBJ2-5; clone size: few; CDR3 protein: CASSPLAPRSETQYF; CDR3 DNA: TGCGCCAGCAGCCCACTAGCGCCGCGGTCCGAGACCCAGTACTTC
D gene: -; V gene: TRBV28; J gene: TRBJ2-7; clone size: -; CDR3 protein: CASSLAPGGNEQYF; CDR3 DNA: TGTGCCAGCAGTTTAGCTCCAGGAGGAAACGAGCAGTACTTC
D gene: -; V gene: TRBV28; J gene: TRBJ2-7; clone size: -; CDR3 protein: CASEDSSNSYEQYF; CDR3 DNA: TGTGCCAGCGAGGACAGTTCAAACTCCTACGAGCAGTACTTC
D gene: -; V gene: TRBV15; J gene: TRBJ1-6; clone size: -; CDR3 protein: CASGLDNSPLHF; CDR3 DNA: TGTGCCTCGGGACTTGATAATTCACCCCTCCACTTT
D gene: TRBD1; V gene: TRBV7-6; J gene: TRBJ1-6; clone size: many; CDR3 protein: CASSLGGTVNSPLHF; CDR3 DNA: TGTGCCAGCAGCTTAGGCGGGACAGTGAATTCACCCCTCCACTTT
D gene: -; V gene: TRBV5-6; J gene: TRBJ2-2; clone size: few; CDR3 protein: CASSRGPDGELFF; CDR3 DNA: TGTGCCAGCAGCCGCGGACCCGACGGGGAGCTGTTTTTT
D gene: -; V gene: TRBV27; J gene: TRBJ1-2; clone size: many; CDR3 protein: CASSLRGAPGYTF; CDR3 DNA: TGTGCCAGCAGTTTGAGGGGGGCTCCCGGCTACACCTTC
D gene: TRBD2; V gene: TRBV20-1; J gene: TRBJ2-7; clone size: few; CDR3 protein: CSAQRPSGRAYEQYF; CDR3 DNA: TGCAGTGCCCAACGGCCTAGCGGGAGGGCCTACGAGCAGTACTTC
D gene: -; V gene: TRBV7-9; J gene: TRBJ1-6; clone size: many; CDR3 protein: CASSLGSLPLHF; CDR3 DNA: TGTGCCAGCAGCTTAGGTTCCCTGCCCCTCCACTTT
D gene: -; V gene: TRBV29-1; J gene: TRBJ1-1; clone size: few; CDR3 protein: CSVAVVRGEAFF; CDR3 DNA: TGCAGCGTTGCCGTCGTGCGGGGGGAAGCTTTCTTT
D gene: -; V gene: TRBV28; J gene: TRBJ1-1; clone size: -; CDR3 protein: CASSFRSEDPMNTEAFF; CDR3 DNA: TGTGCCAGCAGTTTTCGGTCGGAAGACCCCATGAACACTGAAGCTTTCTTT
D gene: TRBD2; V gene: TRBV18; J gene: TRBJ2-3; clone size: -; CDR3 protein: CASSPVGGGPSDTQYF; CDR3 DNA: TGTGCCAGCTCACCAGTCGGGGGAGGGCCGTCGGATACGCAGTATTTT
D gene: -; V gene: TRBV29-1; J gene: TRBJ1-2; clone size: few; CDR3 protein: CSVRGLHYGYTF; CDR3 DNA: TGCAGCGTTAGAGGGTTACACTATGGCTACACCTTC
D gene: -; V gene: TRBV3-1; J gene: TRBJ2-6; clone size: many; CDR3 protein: CASSQGSGANVLTF; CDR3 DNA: TGTGCCAGCAGCCAGGGGTCTGGGGCCAACGTCCTGACTTTC
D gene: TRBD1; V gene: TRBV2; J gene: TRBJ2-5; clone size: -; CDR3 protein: CASRGQPQETQYF; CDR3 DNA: TGTGCCAGCCGGGGACAGCCCCAAGAGACCCAGTACTTC